The sequence of this TCR beta chain was determined in a study of T-cell memory formation after mild COVID-19. Background on the study: Clusters were largely donor specific.

The V gene lost 6 bases and the J gene lost 6 bases, with 11 bases spanning the gap. The CDR3 contains 13 residues. Study-wide findings and caveats: A second wave expanding day 15 to 37 was CD4+-biased; contracting clones were balanced.

Remarks on this clonotype: Its antigen is unknown.

TCRdb recomputed calls from the 5' RACE reads with MiXCR, one row per CDR3 protein. Seen here are hundreds of thousands of distinct CDR3 sequences, roughly 21% observed once, and the top ten hold about 8.7%. V is TRBV12-3 or TRBV12-4 and J is TRBJ2-2; D gene unclear. The sample comprised PBMCs or a T cell subset sorted from them (not recorded which). The sequence derives from an adult woman who had mild COVID-19 (a few samples of this study predate the infection). Cell type and time point are not known. In DNA, the CDR3 is TGTGCCAGCAGCCCCGTGGTCCCCGGGGAGCTGTTTTTT. This gives the protein CASSPVVPGELFF.